The 2 T cell receptor beta chains in this list originate from one sample, sequenced in a study of T cells in Graves' hyperthyroidism and ophthalmopathy. Amplification of TCR beta CDR3 regions used RNA as the template. A set of HTBI primers served as the primers for a first-round RT-PCR of the TCR CDR3. From the multiplex PCR reads, TCRdb called clonotypes with MiXCR, one entry per CDR3 protein. Seen here are 300,000 to 400,000 distinct CDR3 sequences, roughly 23% observed once, and the top ten hold 50% to 65%. The sequenced material came from blood. The receptors were gathered from a woman aged 45 to 65 with Graves' hyperthyroidism.

This clonotype was seen repeatedly, ten times or more. The V and J genes are TRBV7-8 and TRBJ2-7; TRBD2 matches at 8 bases. The CDR3 covers 14 residues. Germline V gives CDR1 SGHVS, CDR2 FQNEAQ. The trim removed 5 bases at V and 3 bases at J, leaving 6 bases unmatched. CDR3 sequence: CASSEAGVGYEQYF. Written as DNA, the CDR3 is TGTGCCAGCAGCGAAGCGGGAGTCGGCTACGAGCAGTACTTC.

Concerning this clonotype itself: A much larger clone lies one base from this, so it may be a read error. The chain recombines TRBV9 with TRBJ2-7; D not resolved. CDR1 and CDR2 (germline): SGDLS, YYNGEE. The CDR3 loop spans 15 amino acids. Trimming removed 0 bases at V and 6 bases at J, with 16 bases between. Written as DNA, the CDR3 is TGTGCCAGCAGCGTAGACCCCGGCCCTATCCGCGAGCAGTACTTC. Translation: CASSVDPGPIREQYF.